The 29 T cell receptor beta chains below were found in one sample sequenced in a study of blood T cells in healthy people across ages. A J-beta primer mix and a sample-barcoded 5' primer were used in a second PCR of about 7 to 12 cycles. One entry per CDR3 protein results from TCRdb running MiXCR on the 5' RACE reads. The sample includes some 1.6 million distinct CDR3 sequences, roughly 32% seen only once; the top ten take about 11%. Material: blood. The receptors derive from a woman aged 25 to 39 in good health.

This clonotype appeared a few times. This chain connects TRBV4-2 to TRBJ1-2, with D uncertain. V lost 1 base and J lost 2, with 11 bases in between. This CDR3 is 15 amino acids long. Germline CDR1 is LGHNA and CDR2 is YNFKEQ. In nucleotides, the CDR3 is TGTGCCAGCAGCCAAGTTCACCCAAGCAACTATGGCTACACCTTC. Its protein is CASSQVHPSNYGYTF.

This clonotype was seen at least ten times. The chain recombines TRBV20-1 with TRBJ2-7; TRBD2 matches at 9 bases. The germline CDR1 and CDR2 sequences are DFQATT and SNEGSKA (reference sequence). CDR3 length: 13 residues. V lost 5 bases and J lost 5; bases outside the gene matches: 7. CDR3 amino acids: CSADSGSAHEQYF. The CDR3 coding sequence is TGCAGTGCTGATAGCGGGAGTGCCCACGAGCAGTACTTC.

The chain employs TRBV5-1 and TRBJ2-7; D is uncertain. V was cut by 5 bases and J by 2 bases, with 11 bases left in between. CDR1 is SGHRS, CDR2 YFSETQ, per germline. CDR3 length: 13 residues. DNA for the CDR3: TGCGCCAGCAGACCTGGAGAGGCCTACGAGCAGTACTTC. Translating gives CASRPGEAYEQYF.

This clonotype has only a few counts. V usage is TRBV10-3 and J usage is TRBJ2-5; D gene uncertain. V dropped 5 bases and J dropped 2 bases, with 12 bases sitting between them. Germline CDR1 and CDR2: ENHRY and SYGVKD. This CDR3 contains 14 residues. The DNA of the CDR3 is TGTGCCATCAGTTCGGACCGAGAGCAAGAGACCCAGTACTTC. Translation gives CAISSDREQETQYF.

With regard to this clonotype: This likely comes from a read error, as the CDR3 has no conserved phenylalanine or tryptophan at its end. The chain uses TRBV10-3 and TRBJ1-1; no clear D. The CDR3 consists of 14 residues. Germline V lookup: CDR1 ENHRY, CDR2 SYGVKD. V lost 0 bases to trimming and J lost 2 bases, with 7 bases between them. The CDR3 DNA follows: TGTGCCATCAGTGAGTCGAGGACCAACACTGAAGCTTTCTGT. This encodes CAISESRTNTEAFC.

The chain is built from TRBV3-1 and TRBJ1-2; D call uncertain. Germline V gene data show CDR1 as LGHDT and CDR2 as YNNKEL (reference sequence). The CDR3 sequence is 16 residues long. Trimming pared 0 bases from V and 7 bases from J, leaving 18 bases between. The CDR3 sequence: CASSQDIGPTSGGYTF. In DNA form, the CDR3 reads TGTGCCAGCAGCCAAGATATTGGACCTACGTCGGGTGGCTACACCTTC.

V gene TRBV27 combines with J gene TRBJ2-5, with D perhaps TRBD2 (6 bases). Between the trimmed V and J ends, which lost 1 base and 2 bases, there was a span of 14 bases. The CDR3 has 16 amino acids. Germline V gives CDR1 MNHEY, CDR2 SMNVEV (reference sequence). The CDR3 region is CASSLFPGTQQETQYF. In nucleotides, the CDR3 is TGTGCCAGCAGTTTATTCCCCGGGACTCAACAAGAGACCCAGTACTTC.

The chain combines TRBV28 with TRBJ2-1; D is perhaps TRBD2 (6 bases). Trimming took 7 bases from V and 10 from J, leaving 20 bases between them. This CDR3 has 14 residues. Per the germline V gene, CDR1 is MDHEN and CDR2 is SYDVKM. The CDR3 loop reads CASTYGGLTGEQFF. The DNA for the CDR3 is TGTGCCAGCACCTATGGGGGACTTACGGGGGAGCAGTTCTTC.

The chain joins TRBV2 to TRBJ2-1; the match to TRBD2 covers 10 bases. The V and J ends lost 4 bases and 5 bases, in that order; junction bases with no gene match: 5. In germline, CDR1 is SNHLY, CDR2 FYNNEI. The CDR3 totals 15 residues. CDR3 loop: CASSASGGADNEQFF. The DNA for the CDR3 is TGTGCCAGCAGTGCCAGCGGGGGGGCTGACAATGAGCAGTTCTTC.

This clonotype appeared once. This chain links TRBV9 with TRBJ2-1; a weak D match, TRBD2 (6 bases). V was pared by 0 bases and J by 3 bases, with 13 bases between. The CDR3 consists of 16 residues. The germline gives CDR1 SGDLS, CDR2 YYNGEE. CDR3 DNA: TGTGCCAGCAGCGTAGGCGACGGGAGCTTCTACAATGAGCAGTTCTTC. Residues: CASSVGDGSFYNEQFF.

This clonotype was recorded a few times. The chain employs TRBV15 and TRBJ2-6, with D hard to call. The germline V gene encodes CDR1 LNHNV and CDR2 YYDKDF (reference sequence). The CDR3 spans 16 residues. V was trimmed by 2 bases and J by 2 bases, leaving 10 bases between them. The CDR3 nucleotides are TGTGCCACCAGCAGACATGGCAGCGCTGGGGCCAACGTCCTGACTTTC. Translation: CATSRHGSAGANVLTF. The full variable domain, its missing parts supplied by reference TRBV15 and TRBJ2-6, is DAMVIQNPRYQVTQFGKPVTLSCSQTLNHNVMYWYQQKSSQAPKLLFHYYDKDFNNEADTPDNFQSRRPNTSFCFLDIRSPGLGDTAMYLCATSRHGSAGANVLTFGAGSRLTVL.

The J gene is TRBJ1-3, the V gene TRBV29-1, with D uncertain. CDR3 length: 12 amino acids. V was cut by 7 bases and J by 2 bases, with 9 bases left in between. Germline V CDR1 and CDR2: SQVTM, ANQGSEA. In DNA, the CDR3 is TGCAGCGGGGTCGCAGCTGGAAACACCATATATTTT. Translated: CSGVAAGNTIYF.

This sequence joins TRBV3-1 and TRBJ1-1; 7 positions match TRBD1. Per the germline V gene, CDR1 is LGHDT and CDR2 is YNNKEL (reference sequence). The V segment lost 4 bases and the J segment 7 bases; nucleotides outside the gene matches: 6. The CDR3 has 13 residues. CDR3: CASSRLGTDEAFF. As DNA, the CDR3 is TGTGCCAGCAGCCGCCTTGGGACAGATGAAGCTTTCTTT.

The rearrangement joins TRBV5-1 to TRBJ2-1; TRBD2 aligns across 7 bases. The ends lost 4 bases at V and 9 bases at J; junction bases unmatched: 10. Germline V gene sequence: CDR1 SGHRS, CDR2 YFSETQ. The CDR3 consists of 14 residues. The CDR3 sequence is CASSKDGSGTEQFF. The CDR3 bases are TGCGCCAGCAGCAAGGACGGGAGCGGGACTGAGCAGTTCTTC.

The chain recombines TRBV30 with TRBJ2-3; D remains ambiguous. This CDR3 contains 16 residues. Germline CDR1 reads GTSNPN; CDR2 reads SVGIG (reference sequence). V lost 4 bases, J lost 1 base, and 18 bases lay in between. Here the CDR3 reads CAWKSATASGTDTQYF. CDR3 coding DNA: TGTGCCTGGAAGTCGGCGACCGCGTCGGGCACAGATACGCAGTATTTT.

CDR3 in amino acids: CSVRRGVGELFF. The CDR3 DNA reads as TGCAGCGTTCGACGGGGGGTCGGGGAGCTGTTTTTT. V gene TRBV29-1 combines with J gene TRBJ2-2, with 7 bases fitting TRBD2. Per the germline V gene, CDR1 is SQVTM and CDR2 is ANQGSEA. The length of the CDR3 is 12 residues. V was clipped by 5 bases and J by 7 bases; unmatched bases: 4.

The CDR3 here is CASSRQRVHTDTQYF. The CDR3 DNA reads TGTGCCAGCAGTCGACAGAGGGTTCACACAGATACGCAGTATTTT. V is TRBV7-8 and J is TRBJ2-3; the D gene could be TRBD1 or TRBD2 (5 bases each). The V gene's germline CDR1 is SGHVS and CDR2 FQNEAQ. V gave up 6 bases and J gave up 2 bases, with 15 bases separating them. The CDR3 is made up of 15 amino acids. Complete variable domain (other parts from reference TRBV7-8 and TRBJ2-3): GAGVSQSPRYKVAKRGQDVALRCDPISGHVSLFWYQQALGQGPEFLTYFQNEAQLDKSGLPSDRFFAERPEGSVSTLKIQRTQQEDSAVYLCASSRQRVHTDTQYFGPGTRLTVL.

This rearrangement joins TRBV25-1 to TRBJ1-5, with TRBD1 identical over 7 bases. The CDR3 sequence is 18 residues long. Germline V gives CDR1 MGHDK, CDR2 SYGVNS. V gave up 7 bases and J gave up 0 bases; unmatched junction bases: 15. CDR3 in amino acids: CASNPGGQHPYSNQPQHF. The CDR3 DNA reads as TGTGCCAGCAATCCAGGGGGACAGCACCCGTATAGCAATCAGCCCCAGCATTTT. The full variable domain, completed using reference TRBV25-1 and TRBJ1-5, is EADIYQTPRYLVIGTGKKITLECSQTMGHDKMYWYQQDPGMELHLIHYSYGVNSTEKGDLSSESTVSRIRTEHFPLTLESARPSHTSQYLCASNPGGQHPYSNQPQHFGDGTRLSIL.

This clonotype was observed a handful of times. This chain links TRBV12-3 or TRBV12-4 with TRBJ1-1, with TRBD1 matching over 8 bases. This CDR3 is built from 15 residues. With V trimmed by 7 bases and J by 1 base, 8 bases remained unmatched. The CDR3 protein is CASTPRGLRNTEAFF. For the CDR3, the DNA is TGTGCCAGCACCCCCAGGGGGCTTAGGAACACTGAAGCTTTCTTT.

To note about this clonotype: This could be a read error, since a much larger clone is one nucleotide away. The rearrangement joins TRBV11-2 to TRBJ2-1, with D possibly TRBD2 on 6 matching bases. The CDR3 consists of 15 residues. Trimming pared 5 bases from V and 6 bases from J, leaving 17 bases between. Germline V gene lookup returns CDR1 SGHAT and CDR2 FQNNGV. The CDR3 DNA sequence: TGTGCCAGCAGCCTCGGAGGGCTAACCTGCAATGAGCAGTTCTTC. Its protein is CASSLGGLTCNEQFF.

CDR3 residues: CSAREIERLADSYNEQFF. The CDR3 DNA follows: TGCAGTGCTAGAGAAATCGAGAGACTAGCGGACTCCTACAATGAGCAGTTCTTC. The chain has TRBV20-1 and TRBJ2-1; 9 nucleotides match TRBD2. The CDR3 covers 18 residues. Germline loops: CDR1 DFQATT, CDR2 SNEGSKA (reference sequence). J gave up 0 bases and V 0 bases, and 9 bases lay outside the gene matches.

This clonotype has only a few counts. CDR3 region: CASSPDWTSGGREQYF. CDR3 in DNA: TGTGCCAGCAGCCCCGATTGGACTAGCGGGGGTCGCGAGCAGTACTTC. V usage is TRBV3-1 and J usage is TRBJ2-7, with 13 nucleotides matching TRBD2. Germline CDR1 LGHDT, CDR2 YNNKEL (reference sequence). Trimming took 4 bases from V and 6 from J; bases not matched to a gene: 9. This CDR3 is built from 16 residues.

Points on this clonotype: A much bigger clone sits one base away, suggesting this may be a read error. The chain links TRBV29-1 to TRBJ1-2; D ambiguous. This CDR3 comprises 14 residues. CDR1 is SQVTM and CDR2 is ANQGSEA in the germline V gene. The CDR3 sequence: CSVIRLNGGYGCTF. The CDR3 nucleotides are TGCAGCGTTATACGACTCAACGGCGGCTATGGCTGCACCTTC.

There are many counts of this clonotype. Here the CDR3 reads CSVEEPGEYEQYF. In DNA form, the CDR3 reads TGCAGCGTTGAAGAACCGGGCGAGTACGAGCAGTACTTC. The chain employs TRBV29-1 and TRBJ2-7; no firm D call. This CDR3 spans 13 amino acids. Germline values: CDR1 SQVTM, CDR2 ANQGSEA. V lost 0 bases and J lost 4, with 10 bases in between.

There are a few counts of this clonotype. The chain carries TRBV18 and TRBJ1-2; a possible D gene is TRBD1 (6 bases). V lost 3 bases, J lost 3 bases, and 17 bases lay in between. Germline CDR1 reads KGHSH; CDR2 reads LQKENI. The CDR3 extends over 16 amino acids. The CDR3 bases are TGTGCCAGCTCACCCCGAGGAGCACAGGGTTACTATGGCTACACCTTC. It encodes CASSPRGAQGYYGYTF.

The chain uses TRBV5-1 and TRBJ2-7; possibly TRBD1 or TRBD2 for D (5 bases each). Germline assignment: CDR1 SGHRS and CDR2 YFSETQ. This CDR3 region has 17 residues. Trimming cost V 0 bases and J 4 bases, with 20 bases left between them. CDR3 in DNA: TGCGCCAGCAGCTTGGGGCCCGGGACCGAAACAAGTTACGAGCAGTACTTC. It encodes CASSLGPGTETSYEQYF.

The gene calls are TRBV28 and TRBJ2-1, with D perhaps being TRBD1 or TRBD2 (6 bases each). Looked up from germline, CDR1 is MDHEN and CDR2 is SYDVKM. V lost 2 bases, J lost 9 bases, and 14 bases lay in between. This CDR3 contains 14 residues. CDR3 loop: CASSLVGGPFEQFF. Here the CDR3 DNA reads TGTGCCAGCAGTTTAGTGGGGGGCCCTTTTGAGCAGTTCTTC.

V and J are TRBV28 and TRBJ2-7; possibly TRBD2 for D (6 bases). The CDR3 contains 13 residues. CDR1 is MDHEN and CDR2 is SYDVKM in the germline V gene. V was pared by 4 bases and J by 3 bases, with 10 bases between. This CDR3 is CASSSTDYYEQYF. In DNA, the CDR3 is TGTGCCAGCAGTTCTACGGACTACTACGAGCAGTACTTC. Looking up the rest from reference TRBV28 and TRBJ2-7 gives the full variable domain: DVKVTQSSRYLVKRTGEKVFLECVQDMDHENMFWYRQDPGLGLRLIYFSYDVKMKEKGDIPEGYSVSREKKERFSLILESASTNQTSMYLCASSSTDYYEQYFGPGTRLTVT.

This clonotype was counted only a few times. The genes are TRBV9 and TRBJ1-1, with TRBD1 matching 7 bases. This CDR3 contains 14 residues. After removal of 3 bases from V and 8 bases from J, the junction contained 10 bases not matched to a gene. CDR1 and CDR2 (germline): SGDLS, YYNGEE. CDR3 amino acids: CASSARQGTREAFF. CDR3 DNA sequence: TGTGCCAGCAGCGCAAGACAGGGAACAAGGGAAGCTTTCTTT.